These 18 T cell receptor beta chains were all obtained from the same sample, sequenced in a study of memory CD4+ T cells and cytomegalovirus serostatus. Single viable CD3+CD4+CD8-CD45RO+ cells were sorted as the memory CD4+ T cells. Method: immunoSEQ multiplex PCR; TCRdb's copy keeps in-frame clones and lacks some. This table has tens of thousands of clones, around 76% appearing once. The sequencing input was memory CD4+ T cells from blood. Receptor source: an adult in good health and CMV-seropositive.

The chain uses TRBV5-1 and TRBJ2-5; 10 positions agree with TRBD2. The CDR3 consists of 14 residues. The V and J ends lost 2 bases and 2 bases, in that order; junction bases with no gene match: 0. Germline CDR1 reads SGHRS; CDR2 reads YFSETQ. The CDR3 DNA reads TGCGCCAGCAGCTTAGCGGGAGGGCAAGAGACCCAGTACTTC. Its protein product is CASSLAGGQETQYF.

CDR3 coding DNA: TGTGCCAGCAGTCAGCAGGGTTGGGGCTACACCTTC. Amino acids: CASSQQGWGYTF. The chain carries TRBV27 and TRBJ1-2; possible D gene TRBD1, 5 bases. V shed 5 bases and J shed 8 bases, with 12 bases lying between them. The germline V gene encodes CDR1 MNHEY and CDR2 SMNVEV (reference sequence). The CDR3 contains 12 residues.

The V and J genes are TRBV21-1 and TRBJ1-4; TRBD1, as called in the table, went unchecked against the DNA. TRBV21-1 is deemed a pseudogene. The CDR3 has 17 residues. The CDR3 region has the DNA TGTGCCAGCAGCAAAGAGGACAGGAGCCCAACTAATGAAAAACTGTTTTTT. Amino acids: CASSKEDRSPTNEKLFF.

The chain links TRBV6-5 to TRBJ1-2, with D possibly matching TRBD1 (5 bases). The CDR3 is 14 amino acids. Per germline, CDR1 MNHEY and CDR2 SVGAGI. V lost 2 bases, J lost 6 bases, and 13 bases lay in between. CDR3 bases: TGTGCCAGCAGTTACCATACAGGTTCAGATGGCTACACCTTC. Translated: CASSYHTGSDGYTF.

The chain has TRBV19 and TRBJ1-5; D possibly corresponds to TRBD1 (6 bases). Trimming stripped 6 bases from V and 2 bases from J, with 14 bases between. There are 15 residues in the CDR3. In germline, CDR1 is LNHDA, CDR2 SQIVND (reference sequence). CDR3 loop: CASSPLQGGNQPQHF. The CDR3 DNA sequence: TGTGCCAGTAGCCCTCTACAGGGTGGCAATCAGCCCCAGCATTTT.

V is TRBV4-1 and J is TRBJ2-3; D unresolved. The CDR3 extends over 15 amino acids. V lost 3 bases, J lost 1 base, and 11 bases lay in between. CDR1 MGHRA and CDR2 YSYEKL come from the germline V gene. The CDR3 reads CASSQATVGTDTQYF. The CDR3 coding sequence is TGCGCCAGCAGCCAGGCCACAGTTGGCACAGATACGCAGTATTTT.

This clone was counted at least ten times. This chain joins TRBV18 and TRBJ2-5; the match to TRBD1 covers 8 bases. V shed 0 bases and J 2 bases; nucleotides not matched to a gene: 26. The CDR3 consists of 23 residues. CDR1 and CDR2 from the germline V gene are KGHSH and LQKENI. The CDR3 DNA reads as TGTGCCAGCTCACCACCATTAGGCGGGACAGGCCCACCCGGCTACCTGGGGCAAGAGACCCAGTACTTC. Residues: CASSPPLGGTGPPGYLGQETQYF.

This clone was observed once. J is TRBJ1-3 and V is TRBV7-2; D perhaps matches TRBD1 (6 bases). CDR3 length: 17 amino acids. Trimming took off 0 bases at V and 0 bases at J, with 12 bases between the two ends. Germline assignment: CDR1 SGHTA and CDR2 FQGNSA. CDR3 nucleotides: TGTGCCAGCAGCTTAGCGCCGGGGGCGAGCTCTGGAAACACCATATATTTT. This gives the protein CASSLAPGASSGNTIYF.

In its sample, this clone was seen a few times. The same CDR3 is also encoded by other DNA sequences in this sample. This chain joins TRBV28 and TRBJ2-7; D is undetermined. This CDR3 has 14 residues. Trimming pared 2 bases from V and 1 base from J, leaving 9 bases between. Germline CDR1 reads MDHEN; CDR2 reads SYDVKM. The CDR3 region is CASSLAGGSYEQYF. The CDR3 DNA follows: TGTGCCAGCAGTTTAGCCGGCGGTTCCTACGAGCAGTACTTC.

With respect to this clone: Its ends do not fully match the called genes, so a read error is possible. The J gene is TRBJ1-3, the V gene TRBV29-1; 9 nucleotides line up with TRBD1. The CDR3 spans 13 residues. CDR1 and CDR2 (germline): SQVTM, ANQGSEA. The CDR3 DNA is TGTTTGGGACAGGGTATCGATGGAAACACCATATATTTT. This gives the protein CLGQGIDGNTIYF.

This chain's CDR3 is CASSQDRETQYF. CDR3 coding DNA: TGCGCCAGCAGCCAAGATAGGGAGACCCAGTACTTC. This chain connects TRBV4-1 to TRBJ2-5; D not certain. The ends were cut back, 0 bases at V and 5 bases at J, with 4 bases in the middle. CDR1 MGHRA and CDR2 YSYEKL come from the germline V gene. There are 12 residues in the CDR3.

This chain uses TRBV5-8 with TRBJ2-5; 9 bases map to TRBD1. The CDR3 runs 16 residues. Germline lookup yields CDR1 SGHTS and CDR2 YDEGEE. Losses at the gene ends were 0 bases for V and 1 base for J; bases not matched to a gene: 4. CDR3 nucleotides: TGTGCCAGCAGCTTGGGGGACAGGGCCACCCAAGAGACCCAGTACTTC. Translation: CASSLGDRATQETQYF.

The chain joins TRBV5-1 to TRBJ2-2, with 7 bases lining up with TRBD1. CDR3 length equals 16 residues. The germline V gene encodes CDR1 SGHRS and CDR2 YFSETQ. The V segment lost 7 bases and the J segment 3 bases; nucleotides outside the gene matches: 12. DNA for the CDR3: TGCGCCAGCCGGAGACAGGGCCTTCGGGACACCGGGGAGCTGTTTTTT. It yields the protein CASRRQGLRDTGELFF.

The chain uses TRBV5-8 and TRBJ2-1; D not certain. With 1 base removed from V and 0 bases from J, the gap between germline ends came to 11 bases. This CDR3 contains 16 residues. CDR1 is SGHTS, CDR2 YDEGEE, per germline. The CDR3 protein is CASSLMVARSYNEQFF. The CDR3 DNA is TGTGCCAGCAGCTTGATGGTCGCCCGCTCCTACAATGAGCAGTTCTTC.

This clone was observed a few times. The rearrangement links TRBV10-3 to TRBJ1-5; weak D call: TRBD1 (5 bases). V lost 5 bases to trimming and J lost 5 bases, with 13 bases between them. In germline, CDR1 is ENHRY, CDR2 SYGVKD. CDR3 size: 14 residues. The CDR3 is CAISLSGGDQPQHF. The CDR3 nucleotides read TGTGCCATCAGTCTCAGCGGGGGGGATCAGCCCCAGCATTTT.

In this sample, this clone turned up a few times. This rearrangement joins TRBV28 to TRBJ2-7; either TRBD1 or TRBD2 may supply D (6 bases each). Germline CDR1 is MDHEN and CDR2 is SYDVKM. The CDR3 extends over 16 amino acids. V was shortened by 7 bases and J by 2 bases, with 21 bases between the two germline ends. The CDR3 is CASTSLRQGRTYEQYF. CDR3 sequence (DNA): TGTGCCAGCACCTCCCTACGTCAGGGGAGGACCTACGAGCAGTACTTC. The full variable domain, in which reference TRBV28 and TRBJ2-7 provide the parts outside the CDR3, is DVKVTQSSRYLVKRTGEKVFLECVQDMDHENMFWYRQDPGLGLRLIYFSYDVKMKEKGDIPEGYSVSREKKERFSLILESASTNQTSMYLCASTSLRQGRTYEQYFGPGTRLTVT.

This chain uses TRBV7-9 with TRBJ1-6; 7 bases are shared with TRBD1. Looked up from germline, CDR1 is SEHNR and CDR2 is FQNEAQ (reference sequence). The CDR3 has 15 amino acids. V shed 4 bases, J shed 6 bases, and the junction held 6 bases outside the gene matches. The CDR3 DNA reads as TGTGCCAGCAGCTCGTGGAACAGGGGTAATTCACCCCTCCACTTT. It translates to CASSSWNRGNSPLHF.

This clone was observed many times. This CDR3 reads CASSSRGGQDTQYF. In DNA, the CDR3 is TGTGCCAGCAGCTCGCGGGGGGGCCAGGATACGCAGTATTTT. The gene calls are TRBV7-2 and TRBJ2-3, with 9 nucleotides matching TRBD2. Germline V gives CDR1 SGHTA, CDR2 FQGNSA. Trimming cost V 4 bases and J 6 bases; bases outside gene matches: 5. The CDR3 is 14 residues long.